The source of this T cell receptor beta chain is a study of T cells expressing NK-cell markers (TCRdb year 2020). About the study as a whole: In sorted CD3+CD56+NKG2C+, CD3+CD56+NKG2C- and CD3+CD56-NKG2C+ T-cell subsets from several donors, TCR beta-chain repertoires were profiled. The libraries were sequenced on Illumina HiSeq 2000/2500, MiSeq or NextSeq, producing 2 x 150 bp reads. All eight donors whose samples were sequenced were randomly selected healthy volunteers, three of them men and five women. Of the eight sequenced donors, seven were found to be HCMV-seropositive and one was found to be HCMV-seronegative. The investigation overall reported the following: Whether the expanded NKG2C-expressing T cell clones were specific for HCMV antigens was left unclear. In six donors, the dominant CD3+CD56+NKG2C+ clonotypes were among the top 10 CD8+ clonotypes and accounted for about 1.0-8% of CD8+ T cells. Those dominant clonotypes were again the most abundant among CD3+CD56-NKG2C+ cells in a few donors, at about 28.3-60.1%.

CDR1 and CDR2 (SGHVS, FQNEAQ) derive from the germline V gene. The CDR3 covers 15 residues, taking in both the cysteine and the phenylalanine. The coding DNA is unavailable. For this clonotype: Its binding antigen is unknown.

The instrument was an Illumina HiSeq 2000. TCR beta cDNA libraries were made by 5'RACE template switching that added a universal primer site and unique molecular identifiers. cDNA synthesis was primed from the TCR beta constant segment and was followed by two successive PCR amplification steps. The authors processed their data as follows. MIGEC was used to demultiplex reads and group reads by UMI, and MiTCR was used to assemble and quantify clonotypes. To remove erroneous sequences, TCR cDNA sequences were retained only when supported by two or more reads. Downstream repertoire analysis used the tcR package, and clonotypes were matched across fractions by CDR3 nucleotide sequence plus V segment. VDJmatch was used to annotate antigen specificity against VDJdb, with one amino acid substitution in CDR3 permitted. Following reprocessing of the reads by TCRdb, the data hold one row per CDR3 protein sequence and no DNA is available. TCRdb, not the original authors, processed these V and J calls. The table kept for this sample lists 500,000 to 700,000 distinct CDR3 sequences. Of the sample, 3% to 4.5% is held by the ten largest clones.

A commercial ELISA kit detecting HCMV-specific IgG in serum was used to determine HCMV serostatus. Peripheral blood mononuclear cells were isolated from blood by Ficoll density gradient centrifugation. The sequenced sample was blood T cells: a sorted CD56 or NKG2C T cell subset, CD4+ or CD8+ T cells, or bulk PBMC T cells (not recorded which). The sequence was obtained from a man younger than 35 in good health. Donor details come from another sample of the same person, matched by shared clones. Recombination connected TRBV7-8 to TRBJ2-1; TCRdb indicates TRBD2, and absent DNA this call remains unverified. The CDR3 reads as follows: CASSYDSGTYNEQFF.